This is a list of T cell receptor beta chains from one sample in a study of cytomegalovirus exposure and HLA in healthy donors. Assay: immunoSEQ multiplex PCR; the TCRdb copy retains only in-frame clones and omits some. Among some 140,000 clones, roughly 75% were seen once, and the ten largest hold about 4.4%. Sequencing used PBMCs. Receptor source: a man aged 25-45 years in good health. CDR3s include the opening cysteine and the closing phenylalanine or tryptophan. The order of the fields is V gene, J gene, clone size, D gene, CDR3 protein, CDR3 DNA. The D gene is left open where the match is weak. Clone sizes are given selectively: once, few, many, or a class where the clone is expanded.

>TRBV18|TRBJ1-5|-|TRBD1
CASSSGTGNSNQPQHF
TGTGCCAGCTCTTCCGGGACAGGGAACTCAAATCAGCCCCAGCATTTT
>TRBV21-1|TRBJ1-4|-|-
CASSRRKKLFF
TGTGCCAGCAGCAGGCGGAAAAAACTGTTTTTT
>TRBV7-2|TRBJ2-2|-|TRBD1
CASSLVGQGAIGELFF
TGTGCCAGCAGCTTAGTTGGACAGGGGGCGATCGGGGAGCTGTTTTTT
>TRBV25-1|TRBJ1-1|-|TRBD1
CASSNTGGTEAFF
TGTGCCAGCAGTAACACAGGGGGGACTGAAGCTTTCTTT
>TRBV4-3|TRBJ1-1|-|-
CASSQEAVMNTEAFF
TGCGCCAGCAGCCAAGAGGCAGTAATGAACACTGAAGCTTTCTTT
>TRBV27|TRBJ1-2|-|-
CASSLSSPDWYGYTF
TGTGCCAGCAGTTTAAGCTCACCCGATTGGTATGGCTACACCTTC
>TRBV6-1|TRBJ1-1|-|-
CASSEARDPFNEAFF
TGTGCCAGCAGTGAAGCGCGGGACCCCTTCAACGAAGCTTTCTTT
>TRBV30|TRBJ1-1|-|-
CAWSVSRDLGEAFF
TGTGCCTGGAGTGTATCCCGGGACTTAGGTGAAGCTTTCTTT
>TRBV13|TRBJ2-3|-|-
CASSLGRGDTQYF
TGTGCCAGCAGTTTGGGGAGGGGGGATACGCAGTATTTT
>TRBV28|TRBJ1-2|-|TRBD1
CASSLDRGWYGYTF
TGTGCCAGCAGTTTAGACAGGGGTTGGTATGGCTACACCTTC
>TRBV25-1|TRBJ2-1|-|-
CASSEPPGAGVGGEQFF
TGTGCCAGCAGTGAACCCCCAGGGGCGGGAGTGGGCGGTGAGCAGTTCTTC
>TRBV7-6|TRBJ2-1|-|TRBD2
CASSFPSGRPRAYNEQFF
TGTGCCAGCAGCTTTCCTAGCGGGAGGCCCAGGGCGTACAATGAGCAGTTCTTC
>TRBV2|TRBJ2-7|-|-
CASSVEYEQYF
TGTGCCAGCAGTGTGGAGTACGAGCAGTACTTC
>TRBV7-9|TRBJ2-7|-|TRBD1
CASSLVLGGSHEQYF
TGTGCCAGCAGCTTAGTCTTAGGGGGCTCCCACGAGCAGTACTTC
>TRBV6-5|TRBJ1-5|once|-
CASSGDRNQPQHF
TGTGCCAGCAGTGGTGACAGGAATCAGCCCCAGCATTTT
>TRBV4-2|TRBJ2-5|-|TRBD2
CASSSSLAGGPGETQYF
TGTGCCAGCAGCTCATCTCTAGCGGGAGGGCCAGGAGAGACCCAGTACTTC
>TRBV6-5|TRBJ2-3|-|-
CASSYSEGDTDTQYF
TGTGCCAGCAGTTACTCGGAGGGAGACACAGATACGCAGTATTTT
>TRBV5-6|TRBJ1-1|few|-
CASSLGGEMDTEAFF
TGTGCCAGCAGCTTGGGGGGGGAAATGGACACTGAAGCTTTCTTT
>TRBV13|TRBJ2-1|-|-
CASSRGWDNEQFF
TGTGCCAGCAGCCGGGGGTGGGACAATGAGCAGTTCTTC
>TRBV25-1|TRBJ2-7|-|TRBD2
CASSPMGGSGQYF
TGTGCCAGCAGCCCTATGGGAGGGAGTGGGCAGTACTTC
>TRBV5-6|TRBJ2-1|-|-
CASTLGNSYNEQFF
TGTGCCAGCACCCTTGGTAACAGCTACAATGAGCAGTTCTTC
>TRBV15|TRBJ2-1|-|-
CATSRDEGEQFF
TGTGCCACCAGCAGAGATGAGGGTGAGCAGTTCTTC
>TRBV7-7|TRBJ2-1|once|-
CASSLGESSNEQFF
TGTGCTAGCAGCTTAGGTGAAAGCTCAAATGAGCAGTTCTTC
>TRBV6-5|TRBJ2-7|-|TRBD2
CASSYSLAGQVYEQYF
TGTGCCAGCAGTTACTCGCTAGCGGGACAAGTATACGAGCAGTACTTC
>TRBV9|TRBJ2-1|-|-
CASSPTLLSGVLFF
TGTGCCAGCAGCCCTACCTTATTGTCGGGTGTATTGTTCTTC
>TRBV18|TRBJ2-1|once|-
CASLPNSGAGQFF
TGTGCCAGCTTACCGAATAGCGGCGCAGGGCAGTTCTTC
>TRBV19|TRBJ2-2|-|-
CASSIYWTANTGELFF
TGTGCCAGTAGTATATATTGGACAGCAAACACCGGGGAGCTGTTTTTT
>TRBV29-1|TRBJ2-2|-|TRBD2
CSVEPGLAGWVGGELFF
TGCAGCGTAGAACCGGGACTAGCGGGATGGGTGGGCGGGGAGCTGTTTTTT
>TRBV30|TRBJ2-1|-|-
CAWMVYSYNEQFF
TGTGCCTGGATGGTGTACAGCTACAATGAGCAGTTCTTC
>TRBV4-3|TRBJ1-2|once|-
CASSQVTGSYGYTF
TGCGCCAGCAGCCAGGTAACCGGGTCCTATGGCTACACCTTC
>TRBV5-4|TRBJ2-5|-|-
CASSFLLGREETQYF
TGTGCCAGCAGCTTCCTTTTAGGGAGAGAAGAGACCCAGTACTTC
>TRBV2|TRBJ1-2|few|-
CASSEAPGTIYGYTF
TGTGCCAGCAGTGAAGCGCCTGGGACAATCTATGGCTACACCTTC